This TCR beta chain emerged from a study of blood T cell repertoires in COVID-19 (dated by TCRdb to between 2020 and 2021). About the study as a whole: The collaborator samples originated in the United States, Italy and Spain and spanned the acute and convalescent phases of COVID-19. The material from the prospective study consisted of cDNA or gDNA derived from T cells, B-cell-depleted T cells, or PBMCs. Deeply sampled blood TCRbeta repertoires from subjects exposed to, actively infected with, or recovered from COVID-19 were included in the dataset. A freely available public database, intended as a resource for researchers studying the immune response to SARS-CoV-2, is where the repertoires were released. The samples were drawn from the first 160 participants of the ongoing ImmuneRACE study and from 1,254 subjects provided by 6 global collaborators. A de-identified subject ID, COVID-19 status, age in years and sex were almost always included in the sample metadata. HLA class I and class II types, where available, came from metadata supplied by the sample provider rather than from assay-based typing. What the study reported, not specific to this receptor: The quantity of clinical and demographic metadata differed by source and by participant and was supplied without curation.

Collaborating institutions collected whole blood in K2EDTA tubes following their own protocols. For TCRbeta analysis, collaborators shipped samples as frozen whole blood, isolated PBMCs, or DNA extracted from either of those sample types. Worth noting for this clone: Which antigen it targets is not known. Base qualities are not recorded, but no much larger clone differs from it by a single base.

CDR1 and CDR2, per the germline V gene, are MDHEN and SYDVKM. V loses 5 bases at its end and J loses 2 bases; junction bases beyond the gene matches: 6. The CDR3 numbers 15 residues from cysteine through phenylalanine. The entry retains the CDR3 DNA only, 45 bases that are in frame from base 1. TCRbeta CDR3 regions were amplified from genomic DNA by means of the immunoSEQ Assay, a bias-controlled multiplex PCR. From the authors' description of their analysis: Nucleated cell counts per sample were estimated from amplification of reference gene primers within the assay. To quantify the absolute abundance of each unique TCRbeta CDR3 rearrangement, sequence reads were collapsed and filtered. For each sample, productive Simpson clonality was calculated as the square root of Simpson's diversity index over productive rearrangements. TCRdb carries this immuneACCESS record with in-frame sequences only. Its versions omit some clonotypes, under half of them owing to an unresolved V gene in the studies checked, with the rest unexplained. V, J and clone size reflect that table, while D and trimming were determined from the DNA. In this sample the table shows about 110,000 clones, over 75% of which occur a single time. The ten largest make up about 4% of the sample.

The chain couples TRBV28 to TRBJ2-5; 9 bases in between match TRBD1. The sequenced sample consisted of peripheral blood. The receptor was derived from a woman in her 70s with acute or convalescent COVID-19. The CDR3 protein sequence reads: CASSATGGSQETQYF. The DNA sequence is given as TGTGCCAGCAGTGCCACAGGGGGCTCACAAGAGACCCAGTACTTC. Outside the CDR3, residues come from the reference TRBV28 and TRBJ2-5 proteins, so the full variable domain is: DVKVTQSSRYLVKRTGEKVFLECVQDMDHENMFWYRQDPGLGLRLIYFSYDVKMKEKGDIPEGYSVSREKKERFSLILESASTNQTSMYLCASSATGGSQETQYFGPGTRLLVL.